The present TCR beta chain was sequenced within a study of cytomegalovirus exposure and HLA in healthy donors. Study-level findings and limits: Later on, a genetic analysis was performed. It linked a missense variant in DCLRE1C with V- and J-gene trimming of TCR beta.

Vbeta (60) and Jbeta (13) primers were used in the PCR. Using immunoSEQ multiplex PCR, the repertoire was profiled, and TCRdb retains in-frame clones only, with some absent. The sample lists about 160,000 clones, 80% occurring once. Turning to this clone: Its antigen is not known.

Trimming removed 3 bases from V and 9 bases from J, with 19 bases in between. CDR1 SGHRS and CDR2 YFSETQ come from the germline V gene. This CDR3 comprises 16 residues. Sequenced: PBMCs. The rearrangement uses TRBV5-1 and TRBJ1-6, with D perhaps TRBD1 (6 bases). The source of this sequence is a man younger than 45 in good health and CMV-seronegative. Here the CDR3 DNA reads TGCGCCAGCAGCTCCAGCCCGACAGGATCTGCTTCACCCCTCCACTTT. Translating it yields CASSSSPTGSASPLHF. Full variable domain (remainder filled in from reference TRBV5-1 and TRBJ1-6): KAGVTQTPRYLIKTRGQQVTLSCSPISGHRSVSWYQQTPGQGLQFLFEYFSETQRNKGNFPGRFSGRQFSNSRSEMNVSTLELGDSALYLCASSSSPTGSASPLHFGNGTRLTVT.